This record covers a single TCR beta chain. The source of the sample is a study of blood T cell repertoires in COVID-19. Study information: Acute and convalescent COVID-19 samples came from the United States, Italy and Spain. The analysed material was cDNA or gDNA that came from T cells, B-cell-depleted T cells, or PBMCs.

There are 16 residues in the CDR3. Germline trimming cut 6 bases from V and 0 bases from J; bases unmatched to any gene: 10. Germline V gene sequence: CDR1 LNHDA, CDR2 SQIVND (reference sequence). Original handling: Amplifying reference gene primers gave estimates of nucleated cell counts. Generated by immunoSEQ multiplex PCR, the TCRdb table keeps only in-frame clones and is missing some. The V and J calls and clone size are taken from that table; D and trimming were inferred from the DNA. The sample has some 110,000 clones, more than 75% seen once; the top ten hold under 30%. Sequencing input: peripheral blood. The chain combines TRBV19 with TRBJ1-1; 7 bases line up with TRBD1. This TCR came from a man between 60 and 75 years old with acute or convalescent COVID-19. As DNA, the CDR3 is TGTGCCAGTAGCCCCACGACAGGGATCATGAACACTGAAGCTTTCTTT. Protein product: CASSPTTGIMNTEAFF.